What follows are 15 T cell receptor beta chains derived from one specimen sequenced in a study of shared clonotypes between healthy human individuals. Sequencing was performed with immunoSEQ multiplex PCR; in TCRdb, only in-frame clones are kept and a portion is missing. This sample has roughly 1 million clones, with around 76% found just once. The source material was memory CD4+ T cells sorted from blood. The subset is: CD45RA-negative fraction. All receptors derive from a man younger than 30 in good health.

The V gene is TRBV7-9, the J gene TRBJ1-1, with 10 bases matching TRBD1. Trimming removed 5 bases from V and 3 bases from J; junction bases left unmatched: 12. The CDR3 totals 17 residues. CDR1 and CDR2 from the germline V gene are SEHNR and FQNEAQ (reference sequence). The CDR3 loop reads CASSQGQGSLGYTEAFF. The CDR3 DNA sequence: TGTGCCAGCAGCCAGGGACAGGGGAGTTTAGGTTACACTGAAGCTTTCTTT.

CDR3 residues: CASSESGEGGYTF. Written as DNA, the CDR3 is TGTGCCAGCAGTGAGTCAGGGGAAGGGGGCTACACCTTC. This chain uses TRBV2 with TRBJ1-2, with a weak D call TRBD1 (6 bases). Germline CDR1 reads SNHLY; CDR2 reads FYNNEI. The V end lost 3 bases, the J end lost 8 bases, and 13 bases lay between the germline ends. This CDR3 has 13 amino acids.

This clone showed up just once. The chain carries TRBV28 and TRBJ1-2; 10 bases match TRBD1. Germline V lookup: CDR1 MDHEN, CDR2 SYDVKM. The V segment lost 7 bases and the J segment 7 bases; nucleotides outside the gene matches: 6. The CDR3 sequence is 13 residues long. DNA of the CDR3: TGTGCCAGCATCAGGGGGACAGGGGTTGGCTACACCTTC. Translating gives CASIRGTGVGYTF.

In its sample, this clone was seen many times. The chain combines TRBV7-8 with TRBJ2-6, with D uncertain. The CDR3 totals 15 residues. Per germline, CDR1 SGHVS and CDR2 FQNEAQ. The V end was cut by 5 bases, the J end by 1 base, with 9 bases between. CDR3 amino acids: CASSIDTSGANVLTF. Here the CDR3 DNA reads TGTGCCAGCAGCATAGACACATCTGGGGCCAACGTCCTGACTTTC.

The chain has TRBV6-1 and TRBJ1-4, with D possibly being TRBD1 (6 bases). Germline V gene data show CDR1 as MNHNS and CDR2 as SASEGT. CDR3 size: 15 residues. The V end lost 1 base, the J end lost 7 bases, and 13 bases lay between the germline ends. CDR3 coding DNA: TGTGCCAGCAGTGAAGAACAGGGCCGGGGTGAAAAACTGTTTTTT. This translates into CASSEEQGRGEKLFF.

The chain has TRBV11-2 and TRBJ2-2, with D unclear. The CDR3 runs 15 residues. CDR1 and CDR2 from the germline V gene are SGHAT and FQNNGV. Trimming shortened V by 3 bases and J by 7 bases, and 15 bases separated the two germline ends. CDR3 coding DNA: TGTGCCAGCAGCTTGCAGGCCTTGTTGGTCGGGGAGCTGTTTTTT. Amino acids: CASSLQALLVGELFF.

The CDR3 reads CAWSTHGSPKETQYF. The CDR3 DNA follows: TGTGCCTGGAGTACCCATGGGTCCCCCAAAGAGACCCAGTACTTC. The V and J genes are TRBV30 and TRBJ2-5, with D uncertain. The CDR3 is 15 amino acids. Germline V gene data show CDR1 as GTSNPN and CDR2 as SVGIG (reference sequence). Deletions cut 2 bases from V and 3 bases from J, with 16 bases between.

The V gene is TRBV9, the J gene TRBJ2-6; D is perhaps TRBD2 (6 bases). This CDR3 region has 15 residues. Trimming took 4 bases from V and 3 from J, leaving 11 bases between them. Germline V gene data show CDR1 as SGDLS and CDR2 as YYNGEE. CDR3 nucleotides: TGTGCCAGCAGCCCATGGGGGGATGGGGCCAACGTCCTGACTTTC. As protein: CASSPWGDGANVLTF.

This clone was detected a few times. This chain connects TRBV6-4 to TRBJ1-6; the D gene is possibly TRBD1 (5 bases). The CDR3 is 14 residues long. V lost 3 bases, J lost 11 bases, and 14 bases lay in between. CDR1 and CDR2 (germline): MRHNA, SNTAGT. CDR3 in amino acids: CASSEATRGTPLHF. CDR3 DNA sequence: TGTGCCAGCAGTGAGGCTACACGGGGGACACCCCTCCACTTT.

The chain employs TRBV7-9 and TRBJ1-4; tentatively, D is TRBD1 (5 bases). V shed 2 bases and J shed 2 bases, with 9 bases lying between them. Germline values: CDR1 SEHNR, CDR2 FQNEAQ (reference sequence). The CDR3 consists of 15 residues. This chain's CDR3 is CASSLRGVTNEKLFF. CDR3 in DNA: TGTGCCAGCAGCTTACGAGGGGTCACTAATGAAAAACTGTTTTTT. Full variable domain (remainder filled in from reference TRBV7-9 and TRBJ1-4): DTGVSQNPRHKITKRGQNVTFRCDPISEHNRLYWYRQTLGQGPEFLTYFQNEAQLEKSRLLSDRFSAERPKGSFSTLEIQRTEQGDSAMYLCASSLRGVTNEKLFFGSGTQLSVL.

The chain carries TRBV9 and TRBJ1-1; D perhaps matches TRBD1 (6 bases). This CDR3 has 14 amino acids. Germline CDR1 reads SGDLS; CDR2 reads YYNGEE. Between the trimmed V and J ends, which lost 4 bases and 1 base, there was a span of 11 bases. CDR3 DNA sequence: TGTGCCAGCAGCCCGGGACAAAGGAACACTGAAGCTTTCTTT. Protein product: CASSPGQRNTEAFF.

CDR3 coding DNA: TGTGCCAGCAGTTTCATATCAATCAAGTATGAGCAGTTCTTC. It translates to CASSFISIKYEQFF. V gene TRBV28 combines with J gene TRBJ2-1; no firm D call. The CDR3 loop spans 14 amino acids. Germline-derived CDR1 and CDR2 are MDHEN and SYDVKM. Trimming pared 3 bases from V and 8 bases from J, leaving 14 bases between.

For this clone: The same CDR3 also results from other DNA sequences found in this sample. The rearrangement joins TRBV7-9 to TRBJ2-7; D ambiguous. In germline, CDR1 is SEHNR, CDR2 FQNEAQ (reference sequence). V lost 2 bases and J 2 bases, leaving 4 bases between the germline ends. CDR3 length equals 12 residues. CDR3 residues: CASSLTTYEQYF. As DNA, the CDR3 is TGTGCCAGCAGCTTAACCACCTACGAGCAGTACTTC.

The rearrangement joins TRBV6-1 to TRBJ1-1, with D perhaps matching TRBD1 (5 bases). The ends were cut back, 8 bases at V and 1 base at J, with 11 bases in the middle. The CDR3 totals 13 residues. Germline CDR1 reads MNHNS; CDR2 reads SASEGT. The CDR3 is CASQRTTNTEAFF. The CDR3, as DNA: TGTGCCAGCCAAAGGACAACGAACACTGAAGCTTTCTTT.

The chain's CDR3 is CASSKNPGTGGIGYTF. CDR3 sequence (DNA): TGCGCCAGCAGTAAAAACCCCGGGACAGGGGGCATCGGCTACACCTTC. V usage is TRBV5-1 and J usage is TRBJ1-2; 12 bases match TRBD1. The CDR3 has 16 amino acids. J lost 8 bases, V lost 5 bases, and 13 bases had no gene match. From germline, CDR1 is SGHRS and CDR2 YFSETQ.